The clone carrying this T cell receptor beta chain was detected only a few times. Its antigen is unidentified. Arm-PCR of CDR3 regions and iRepertoire HTBI primers were the basis on which TCR beta libraries were built. Each CDR3 protein is one row after TCRdb ran MiXCR on the multiplex PCR reads. This table holds approximately 560,000 distinct CDR3 sequences, approximately 16% found once. V shed 5 bases and J shed 4 bases, with 16 bases lying between them. The CDR3 extends over 14 amino acids. Germline CDR1 is DFQATT and CDR2 is SNEGSKA (reference sequence). Time point given: newly diagnosed GD, antithyroid drugs for less than 3 months. From RNA extracted from PBMCs, the TCR library was made. This record comes from a study of regulatory T cells in long-lasting Graves disease. Findings and caveats of the study: TRBV28, TRBJ1-2 and TRBJ2-5 were segments that persistent disease favored.

This same sample was also taken into another study, of T cells in Graves' hyperthyroidism and ophthalmopathy. From that study: HTBI primers were the set used in a first-round RT-PCR of the TCR CDR3. Most expanded thyroid clonotypes above 0.001 also appeared in blood.

J is TRBJ2-3 and V is TRBV20-1; the D is unclear. This TCR was sampled from a man younger than 35 with Graves disease. The material sequenced was peripheral blood mononuclear cells (PBMCs), taken at new diagnosis, from a patient treated with antithyroid drugs. CDR3 bases: TGCAGTGCTGGAACCACAGCGAGCGCAGATACGCAGTATTTT. Translating gives CSAGTTASADTQYF.